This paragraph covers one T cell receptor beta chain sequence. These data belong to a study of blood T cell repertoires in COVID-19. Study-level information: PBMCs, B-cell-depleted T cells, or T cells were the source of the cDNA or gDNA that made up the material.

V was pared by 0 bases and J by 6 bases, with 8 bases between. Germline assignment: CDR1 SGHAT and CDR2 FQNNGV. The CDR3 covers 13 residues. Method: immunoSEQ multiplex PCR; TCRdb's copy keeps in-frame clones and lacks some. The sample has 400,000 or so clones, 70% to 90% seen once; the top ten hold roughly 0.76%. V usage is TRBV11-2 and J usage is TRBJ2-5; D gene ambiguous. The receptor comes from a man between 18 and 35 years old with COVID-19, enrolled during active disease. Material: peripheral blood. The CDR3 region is CASSLEVRKTQYF. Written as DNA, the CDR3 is TGTGCCAGCAGCTTAGAGGTTAGAAAGACCCAGTACTTC.